The T cell receptor beta chain under discussion was sequenced for a study of blood T cell repertoires in COVID-19. The CDR3 is made up of 16 amino acids. CDR1 and CDR2 from the germline V gene are MNHNS and SASEGT. Trimming cost V 4 bases and J 4 bases; bases outside gene matches: 10. Libraries were prepared by immunoSEQ multiplex PCR; TCRdb keeps only in-frame clonotypes and omits some of them. The profile covers about 45,000 clones, with approximately 86% appearing a single time and 31% taken by the ten largest. The V gene is TRBV6-1, the J gene TRBJ1-2; TRBD1 agrees at 9 bases. The receptor's source is a woman over 75 with acute or convalescent COVID-19. Sequencing was performed on peripheral blood. CDR3 nucleotides: TGTGCCAGCAGTGGGCCCTACAGGGGGCGGGGCTATGGCTACACCTTC. This sequence encodes CASSGPYRGRGYGYTF.